Below are 23 T cell receptor beta chains sequenced from a single sample in a study of metastatic and nonmetastatic thyroid tumors. Through MiXCR, TCRdb re-clonotyped the PCR reads. Of about 16,000 clones in the sample, about 13% were seen once. No patient had received any treatment before thyroid surgery. Sequencing was carried out using blood. The receptors here all came from a female donor with papillary thyroid cancer or a benign thyroid nodule (not recorded which). Some clones in this sample may be carry-over from other donors' samples.

This clone is medium-sized by share. The chain combines TRBV6-1 with TRBJ2-1, with TRBD2 matching 9 bases. In germline, CDR1 is MNHNS, CDR2 SASEGT. V shed 6 bases, J shed 6 bases, and the junction held 9 bases outside the gene matches. The CDR3 covers 15 residues. The CDR3 loop is CASRKGLAGINEQFF. The CDR3 DNA sequence: TGTGCCAGCAGAAAGGGGCTAGCGGGAATCAATGAGCAGTTCTTC.

This clone has at least ten counts. The chain recombines TRBV5-6 with TRBJ2-3; D possibly corresponds to TRBD2 (5 bases). This CDR3 has 16 amino acids. Germline assignment: CDR1 SGHDT and CDR2 YYEEEE. V was cut by 0 bases and J by 0 bases, with 11 bases left in between. CDR3 sequence (DNA): TGTGCCAGCAGCTTGGTCAGACTACGCAGCACAGATACGCAGTATTTT. Translated: CASSLVRLRSTDTQYF.

This clone was seen more than once but under ten times. This chain links TRBV6-1 with TRBJ1-6, with D perhaps TRBD1 (6 bases). Trimming pared 3 bases from V and 6 bases from J, leaving 9 bases between. The CDR3 is 14 amino acids. In germline, CDR1 is MNHNS, CDR2 SASEGT. The CDR3 spells CASSERGANSPLHF. CDR3 sequence (DNA): TGTGCCAGCAGTGAGCGGGGGGCTAATTCACCCCTCCACTTT.

There are many counts of this clone. The chain uses TRBV7-6 and TRBJ1-2; 7 bases match TRBD1. Germline assignment: CDR1 SGHVS and CDR2 FNYEAQ. Trimming removed 5 bases from V and 5 bases from J; junction bases left unmatched: 5. The CDR3 sequence is 13 residues long. The CDR3: CASSPGQQYGYTF. The CDR3 bases are TGTGCCAGCAGCCCGGGACAGCAATATGGCTACACCTTC.

This clone is judged medium-sized (0.01 to 0.1%). This chain connects TRBV6-1 to TRBJ2-7, with unresolved D. The CDR3 runs 14 residues. The V end was cut by 4 bases, the J end by 3 bases, with 13 bases between. The germline V gene has CDR1 MNHNS and CDR2 SASEGT. CDR3: CASSVGPTIYEQYF. The CDR3 nucleotides are TGTGCCAGCAGTGTTGGTCCTACAATCTACGAGCAGTACTTC.

Ten or more counts support this clone. The genes are TRBV7-2 and TRBJ2-3; 7 nucleotides agree with TRBD2. CDR1 is SGHTA and CDR2 is FQGNSA in the germline V gene. The CDR3 is 14 amino acids. Germline trimming cut 4 bases from V and 1 base from J; bases unmatched to any gene: 2. CDR3 coding DNA: TGTGCCAGCAGCTCCCGGGAGGGCACAGATACGCAGTATTTT. This encodes CASSSREGTDTQYF.

This chain joins TRBV27 and TRBJ1-5; D unclear. Germline V gene lookup returns CDR1 MNHEY and CDR2 SMNVEV (reference sequence). CDR3 length equals 11 residues. V dropped 6 bases and J dropped 11 bases, with 11 bases sitting between them. The CDR3 DNA reads TGTGCCAGCAGGGGAGTGGGTGCCCAGCATTTT. This gives the protein CASRGVGAQHF.

This clone was recorded a few times. A much larger clonotype is one base distant, so this may be a read error. The rearrangement uses TRBV29-1 and TRBJ1-1; a weak D match, TRBD1 (5 bases). CDR1 SQVTM and CDR2 ANQGSEA come from the germline V gene. The CDR3 contains 13 residues. Trimming pared 7 bases from V and 0 bases from J, leaving 12 bases between. The CDR3 spells CSAEWTLNTEAFF. The CDR3, as DNA: TGCAGCGCTGAGTGGACATTGAACACTGAAGCTTTCTTT.

The V and J genes are TRBV5-1 and TRBJ2-3; 7 bases line up with TRBD1. The length of the CDR3 is 18 residues. The germline V gene encodes CDR1 SGHRS and CDR2 YFSETQ. V shed 4 bases and J 1 base; nucleotides not matched to a gene: 15. The chain's CDR3 is CASSPNPGQFRGTDTQYF. DNA of the CDR3: TGCGCCAGCAGCCCAAATCCGGGACAGTTTCGCGGCACAGATACGCAGTATTTT.

At least ten counts were recorded for this clone. At one boundary the junction diverges from the germline segment, which might be a read error. V usage is TRBV7-3 and J usage is TRBJ1-3; D is uncertain. Germline CDR1 is SGHTA and CDR2 is FQGTGA. This CDR3 region has 13 residues. CDR3 in DNA: TGTGCCAGCACCTTAGAGAGGGGAAACACCATATATTTT. Protein: CASTLERGNTIYF. The full variable domain, with the rest looked up from reference TRBV7-3 and TRBJ1-3, is GAGVSQTPSNKVTEKGKYVELRCDPISGHTALYWYRQSLGQGPEFLIYFQGTGAADDSGLPNDRFFAVRPEGSVSTLKIQRTERGDSAVYLCASTLERGNTIYFGEGSWLTVV.

This clone came up a few times. The chain recombines TRBV20-1 with TRBJ2-7; D gene unclear. V lost 0 bases and J 0 bases, leaving 9 bases between the germline ends. Germline loops: CDR1 DFQATT, CDR2 SNEGSKA (reference sequence). This CDR3 contains 14 residues. The chain's CDR3 is CSARDFGRSYEQYF. CDR3 nucleotide sequence: TGCAGTGCTAGAGATTTCGGACGCTCCTACGAGCAGTACTTC.

In its sample, this clone ranks as medium-sized. This chain connects TRBV6-2 or TRBV6-3 to TRBJ2-2; a weak D match, TRBD1 (5 bases). The V and J ends lost 3 bases and 1 base respectively, with 12 bases between them. CDR1 and CDR2 (germline): MNHEY, SVGEGT. This CDR3 is 16 amino acids long. Here the CDR3 DNA reads TGTGCCAGCAGTTATGCTCCAGGGCTGAACACCGGGGAGCTGTTTTTT. Translation gives CASSYAPGLNTGELFF.

In its sample, this clone was seen many times. The chain couples TRBV5-4 to TRBJ1-4; 7 bases are a match to TRBD1. V shed 3 bases and J 7 bases; nucleotides not matched to a gene: 12. The CDR3 sequence is 16 residues long. CDR1 and CDR2 (germline): SGHNT, YYREEE (reference sequence). The CDR3 region has the DNA TGTGCCAGCAGCTACGGGACAGCGGGGGGAGGTGAAAAACTGTTTTTT. This gives the protein CASSYGTAGGGEKLFF. The whole variable domain, remainder taken from reference TRBV5-4 and TRBJ1-4, is ETGVTQSPTHLIKTRGQQVTLRCSSQSGHNTVSWYQQALGQGPQFIFQYYREEENGRGNFPPRFSGLQFPNYSSELNVNALELDDSALYLCASSYGTAGGGEKLFFGSGTQLSVL.

Sample share makes this clone medium-sized. V gene TRBV6-1 combines with J gene TRBJ2-7, with no clear D. The V end was cut by 7 bases, the J end by 2 bases, with 12 bases between. The CDR3 has 13 amino acids. CDR1 is MNHNS, CDR2 SASEGT, per germline. The CDR3 loop is CASTKDGAYEQYF. CDR3 in DNA: TGTGCCAGCACCAAGGACGGAGCCTACGAGCAGTACTTC.

The V call is TRBV7-8, the J call TRBJ2-1; 10 positions match TRBD2. Trimming cost V 8 bases and J 15 bases; bases outside gene matches: 19. Germline-derived CDR1 and CDR2 are SGHVS and FQNEAQ. The CDR3 has 15 residues. The CDR3 reads CASWLEPGLAYRRFF. The CDR3 DNA reads as TGTGCCAGCTGGTTAGAGCCGGGACTAGCGTACAGAAGGTTCTTC.

The chain combines TRBV28 with TRBJ2-7; maybe TRBD2 (6 bases). The CDR3 has 16 amino acids. CDR1 is MDHEN and CDR2 is SYDVKM in the germline V gene. Trimming pared 5 bases from V and 9 bases from J, leaving 26 bases between. As DNA, the CDR3 is TGTGCCAGCAGTCTCTTAGTGGGAGGTCCTTTATTTCGGCAGTACTTC. Translation gives CASSLLVGGPLFRQYF.

This clone was recorded at least ten times. Other DNA sequences in the sample encode the same CDR3. The chain employs TRBV11-2 and TRBJ2-3; 10 bases match TRBD2. The V and J ends lost 0 bases and 2 bases, in that order; junction bases with no gene match: 8. The CDR3 sequence is 18 residues long. CDR1 and CDR2 from the germline V gene are SGHAT and FQNNGV. In DNA form, the CDR3 reads TGTGCCAGCAGCTTAGATACGGGTAGCGGGGGGCCCACAGATACGCAGTATTTT. Translated, it gives CASSLDTGSGGPTDTQYF.

To note about this clone: Other DNA sequences in this specimen translate into the identical CDR3. The V and J genes are TRBV5-4 and TRBJ2-5; 12 bases agree with TRBD2. CDR3 length equals 14 residues. J gave up 5 bases and V 5 bases, and 4 bases lay outside the gene matches. The germline gives CDR1 SGHNT, CDR2 YYREEE (reference sequence). CDR3 sequence reads: CASSRLAGVETQYF. CDR3 nucleotide sequence: TGTGCCAGCAGTCGACTAGCGGGGGTGGAGACCCAGTACTTC. The variable domain in full, completed from reference TRBV5-4 and TRBJ2-5, reads ETGVTQSPTHLIKTRGQQVTLRCSSQSGHNTVSWYQQALGQGPQFIFQYYREEENGRGNFPPRFSGLQFPNYSSELNVNALELDDSALYLCASSRLAGVETQYFGPGTRLLVL.

This clone is medium-sized by share. V usage is TRBV28 and J usage is TRBJ2-2; the D gene could be TRBD1 or TRBD2 (6 bases each). Germline V gives CDR1 MDHEN, CDR2 SYDVKM. CDR3 length: 14 amino acids. Trimming shortened V by 6 bases and J by 0 bases, and 8 bases separated the two germline ends. CDR3 sequence (DNA): TGTGCCAGCAGCGGGGGCGCGAACACCGGGGAGCTGTTTTTT. This encodes CASSGGANTGELFF.

This clone was recorded at least ten times. CDR3 nucleotides: TGTGCCAGCAGTGACCGGACAGAACTGAATGAAAAACTGTTTTTT. This translates into CASSDRTELNEKLFF. The J gene is TRBJ1-4, the V gene TRBV25-1, with D possibly being TRBD1 (6 bases). CDR1 and CDR2 from the germline V gene are MGHDK and SYGVNS. This CDR3 comprises 15 residues. V was trimmed by 3 bases and J by 5 bases, leaving 13 bases between them. Looking up the rest from reference TRBV25-1 and TRBJ1-4 gives the full variable domain: EADIYQTPRYLVIGTGKKITLECSQTMGHDKMYWYQQDPGMELHLIHYSYGVNSTEKGDLSSESTVSRIRTEHFPLTLESARPSHTSQYLCASSDRTELNEKLFFGSGTQLSVL.

With regard to this clone: At one end the junction does not follow the germline gene, possibly because of a read error. CDR3 protein: CASGIPGTGEHFF. The CDR3, as DNA: TGCGCCAGCGGGATCCCGGGGACAGGGGAACATTTCTTC. The V gene is TRBV27, the J gene TRBJ2-1; 10 bases agree with TRBD1. This CDR3 region has 13 residues. Per the germline V gene, CDR1 is MNHEY and CDR2 is SMNVEV (reference sequence).

The table lists this clone with many counts. A read error may be the cause here, since a much bigger clone is one base away. The same CDR3 can be traced to other DNA sequences in this sample. The V and J genes are TRBV27 and TRBJ2-5; 9 bases are shared with TRBD1. The CDR3 spans 16 residues. CDR1 and CDR2 (germline): MNHEY, SMNVEV (reference sequence). The trim removed 6 bases at V and 8 bases at J, leaving 16 bases unmatched. The CDR3 DNA is TGTGCCAGCAGCCGAGCCCTACAGGGGGCAGGGGAAACCCAGTACTTC. It translates to CASSRALQGAGETQYF.

This clone was counted at least ten times. The sample holds other DNA sequences that translate to the same CDR3. The V call is TRBV20-1, the J call TRBJ2-2; D could derive from TRBD1 or TRBD2 (5 bases each). This CDR3 comprises 14 residues. Germline-derived CDR1 and CDR2 are DFQATT and SNEGSKA (reference sequence). The CDR3 DNA follows: TGCCTCGGGCGCGGTGATCGGGACGCCGGGGAGCTGTTTTTT. Protein product: CLGRGDRDAGELFF.